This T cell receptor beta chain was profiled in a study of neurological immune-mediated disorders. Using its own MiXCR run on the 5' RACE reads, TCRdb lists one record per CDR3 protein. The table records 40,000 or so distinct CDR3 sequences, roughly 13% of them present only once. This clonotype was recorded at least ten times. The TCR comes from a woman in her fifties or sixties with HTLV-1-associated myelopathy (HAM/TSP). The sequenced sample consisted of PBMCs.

This CDR3 is CASSLTGAMSSGANVLTF. CDR3 nucleotide sequence: TGTGCCAGCAGCTTGACAGGGGCCATGAGCTCTGGGGCCAACGTCCTGACTTTC. The gene calls are TRBV7-6 and TRBJ2-6, with TRBD1 matching over 8 bases. In germline, CDR1 is SGHVS, CDR2 FNYEAQ. The CDR3 extends over 18 amino acids. The junction had 7 bases not matched to a gene; V was cut back by 3 bases and J by 0 bases.